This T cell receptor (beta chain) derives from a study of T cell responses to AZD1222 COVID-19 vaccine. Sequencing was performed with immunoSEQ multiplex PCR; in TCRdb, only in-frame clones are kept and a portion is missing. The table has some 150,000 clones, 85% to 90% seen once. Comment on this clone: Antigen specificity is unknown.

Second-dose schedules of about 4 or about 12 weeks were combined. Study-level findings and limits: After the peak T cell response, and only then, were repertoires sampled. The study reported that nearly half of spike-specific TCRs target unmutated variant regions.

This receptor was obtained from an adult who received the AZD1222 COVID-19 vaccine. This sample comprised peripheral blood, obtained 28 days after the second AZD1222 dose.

The DNA of the CDR3 is TGTGCCAGTTTGCAAGGGGGTTCGGGTGAAAAACTGTTTTTT. As protein: CASLQGGSGEKLFF. The rearrangement links TRBV6-5 to TRBJ1-4; tentatively, D is TRBD1 (6 bases). Trimming removed 9 bases at V and 7 bases at J, with 18 bases between. This CDR3 is 14 amino acids long. Germline-derived CDR1 and CDR2 are MNHEY and SVGAGI.